These 10 T cell receptor beta chains were all obtained from the same sample, sequenced in a study of shared clonotypes between healthy human individuals. Terminally differentiated effector memory CD45RA+ cells were left out of the naive CD8 fraction, which was CD45RO-negative and positively selected for CCR7. Profiling relied on immunoSEQ multiplex PCR, and the TCRdb table lists in-frame clones only, not all of them. The sample shows 2 million to 2.5 million clones, under 95% of them seen only once. The source material was naive CD8+ T cells from PBMCs. Source of these receptors: a young man in good health. Some clones in this sample may be carry-over from other donors' samples.

This chain links TRBV7-2 with TRBJ2-7; 10 bases line up with TRBD2. V trimming: 5 bases; J trimming: 3 bases; junction bases outside the gene matches: 7. The CDR3 is made up of 15 amino acids. Germline lookup yields CDR1 SGHTA and CDR2 FQGNSA. The CDR3 coding sequence is TGTGCCAGCAGCGGAAGGACTAGCGGAAACTACGAGCAGTACTTC. This translates into CASSGRTSGNYEQYF.

V and J are TRBV6-1 and TRBJ2-1, with 8 bases lining up with TRBD1. The CDR3 sequence is 15 residues long. Germline V lookup: CDR1 MNHNS, CDR2 SASEGT. Trimming cost V 6 bases and J 6 bases; bases outside gene matches: 10. CDR3 coding DNA: TGTGCCAGCAGGGAGACAGGGGCGAGGGGCAATGAGCAGTTCTTC. It yields the protein CASRETGARGNEQFF.

The CDR3 loop reads CASSSPTRAGAKNEQYF. The CDR3 coding sequence is TGTGCCAGCAGTTCACCCACTCGGGCAGGGGCTAAGAACGAGCAGTACTTC. This chain uses TRBV7-9 with TRBJ2-7, with a possible D match to TRBD1 (6 bases). The length of the CDR3 is 17 residues. From germline, CDR1 is SEHNR and CDR2 FQNEAQ (reference sequence). V was clipped by 6 bases and J by 5 bases, with 26 bases between them.

The V and J genes are TRBV9 and TRBJ2-1, with D maybe TRBD2 (6 bases). The germline V and J ends were trimmed by 0 bases and 0 bases, with 13 bases remaining between them. This CDR3 is built from 17 residues. Germline V gene data show CDR1 as SGDLS and CDR2 as YYNGEE. The CDR3 DNA reads as TGTGCCAGCAGCGTAGAAGGAGGGCTAAGCTCCTACAATGAGCAGTTCTTC. Translating it yields CASSVEGGLSSYNEQFF.

V and J are TRBV4-2 and TRBJ2-3; D may be TRBD2 (5 bases). CDR1 and CDR2 from the germline V gene are LGHNA and YNFKEQ. Trimming shortened V by 0 bases and J by 2 bases, and 15 bases separated the two germline ends. This CDR3 is built from 17 residues. CDR3: CASSQDQAEALTDTQYF. The CDR3 DNA is TGTGCCAGCAGCCAAGATCAAGCGGAGGCTCTCACAGATACGCAGTATTTT.

This clone was seen a single time. The chain uses TRBV4-1 and TRBJ2-1, with 9 nucleotides matching TRBD1. Losses at the gene ends were 6 bases for V and 2 bases for J; bases not matched to a gene: 5. Germline V CDR1 and CDR2: MGHRA, YSYEKL. The CDR3 is 15 amino acids. The CDR3 loop reads CASSPGTGTYNEQFF. Here the CDR3 DNA reads TGCGCCAGCAGTCCTGGGACAGGGACCTACAATGAGCAGTTCTTC.

The rearrangement joins TRBV4-3 to TRBJ2-1, with D uncertain. The V gene's germline CDR1 is LGHNA and CDR2 YSLEER. The CDR3 runs 18 residues. Trimming took off 1 base at V and 6 bases at J, with 22 bases between the two ends. The CDR3 loop is CASSQVPSSAEGGNEQFF. CDR3 coding DNA: TGCGCCAGCAGCCAAGTTCCAAGTTCGGCGGAAGGTGGCAATGAGCAGTTCTTC.

The V and J genes are TRBV20-1 and TRBJ2-7; unclear D gene. The CDR3 loop spans 10 amino acids. Trimming left V 7 bases short and J 0 bases short, with 4 bases between. Germline loops: CDR1 DFQATT, CDR2 SNEGSKA (reference sequence). CDR3 loop: CSGSSYEQYF. The CDR3 bases are TGCAGTGGGTCCTCCTACGAGCAGTACTTC.

This chain links TRBV5-6 with TRBJ1-1; TRBD1 is a possible D gene (5 bases). This CDR3 region has 14 residues. Per the germline V gene, CDR1 is SGHDT and CDR2 is YYEEEE. The V end lost 2 bases, the J end lost 2 bases, and 10 bases lay between the germline ends. The CDR3 spells CASSFTGPNTEAFF. CDR3 nucleotide sequence: TGTGCCAGCAGCTTTACGGGGCCAAACACTGAAGCTTTCTTT.

This clone was recorded once. The V call is TRBV5-8, the J call TRBJ1-1; D not certain. Deletions cut 3 bases from V and 0 bases from J, with 9 bases between. Germline CDR1 reads SGHTS; CDR2 reads YDEGEE. The CDR3 is made up of 14 amino acids. The CDR3 region is CASSYGGMNTEAFF. CDR3 sequence (DNA): TGTGCCAGCAGCTACGGAGGCATGAACACTGAAGCTTTCTTT.